The next 24 T cell receptor beta chains were all read from a single sample in a study of T cell responses to AZD1222 COVID-19 vaccine (dated by TCRdb to about 2021). Libraries were constructed by the immunoSEQ multiplex PCR assay. TCRdb stores this immuneACCESS table with in-frame sequences only. Part of the clones is absent; in the studies checked, under half of the shortfall reflects unresolved V genes, and no reason is known for the rest. Across this sample there are tens of thousands of clones, with 70% to 85% seen only once. The top ten clonotypes cover around 19% of the sample. Reading the label with the study, this specimen's time point is: baseline before first vaccination. Sequenced here: peripheral blood, sampled on day 0 of AZD1222 vaccination. The receptor source for this set is an adult in good health.

The chain couples TRBV3-1 (or the pseudogene TRBV3-2) to TRBJ2-5; TRBD1 is a possible D gene (6 bases). The germline gives CDR1 LGHDT, CDR2 YNNKEL (reference sequence). This CDR3 comprises 14 residues. V lost 3 bases, J lost 2 bases, and 10 bases lay in between. CDR3 DNA: TGTGCCAGCAGCCAGGGGGCTAGTCAAGAGACCCAGTACTTC. This translates into CASSQGASQETQYF.

The rearrangement links TRBV29-1 to TRBJ2-7; perhaps TRBD1 as D (6 bases). This CDR3 has 12 residues. With 4 bases removed from V and 3 bases from J, the gap between germline ends came to 10 bases. CDR1 SQVTM and CDR2 ANQGSEA come from the germline V gene. The CDR3 nucleotides are TGCAGCGTTGTAGGGGGATACTACGAGCAGTACGTC. It codes for CSVVGGYYEQYV.

V gene TRBV25-1 combines with J gene TRBJ1-6; no clear D. Trimming pared 4 bases from V and 8 bases from J, leaving 9 bases between. Germline V gene lookup returns CDR1 MGHDK and CDR2 SYGVNS. The CDR3 spans 13 residues. CDR3 region: CASSAEWDSPLHF. In nucleotides, the CDR3 is TGTGCCAGCAGTGCCGAATGGGATTCACCCCTCCACTTT. Combining the CDR3 with reference TRBV25-1 and TRBJ1-6 gives the whole variable domain EADIYQTPRYLVIGTGKKITLECSQTMGHDKMYWYQQDPGMELHLIHYSYGVNSTEKGDLSSESTVSRIRTEHFPLTLESARPSHTSQYLCASSAEWDSPLHFGNGTRLTVT.

This chain joins TRBV19 and TRBJ1-1; D not certain. Trimming removed 7 bases from V and 0 bases from J, with 9 bases in between. CDR3 length: 13 amino acids. Germline loops: CDR1 LNHDA, CDR2 SQIVND (reference sequence). The CDR3 spells CASKQSLNTEAFF. In nucleotides, the CDR3 is TGTGCCAGTAAGCAGTCCCTGAACACTGAAGCTTTCTTT.

This chain connects TRBV5-4 to TRBJ2-3, with 9 bases fitting TRBD1. CDR3 length: 15 residues. The V gene end was trimmed by 2 bases and the J gene end by 6 bases; junction bases not matched to a gene: 7. The germline V gene has CDR1 SGHNT and CDR2 YYREEE (reference sequence). The CDR3 loop reads CASSFGTGLGDTQYF. The CDR3 coding sequence is TGTGCCAGCAGCTTCGGGACAGGGCTTGGGGATACGCAGTATTTT.

The rearrangement joins TRBV5-4 to TRBJ2-1, with 12 bases fitting TRBD2. Trimming at V came to 4 bases and at J to 9 bases, leaving 8 bases not matched to a gene. The CDR3 consists of 15 residues. In germline, CDR1 is SGHNT, CDR2 YYREEE (reference sequence). The CDR3 region is CASSDRTSGESEQFF. The CDR3 DNA follows: TGTGCCAGCAGCGACCGGACTAGCGGGGAGTCTGAGCAGTTCTTC.

This clone has a handful of counts. This chain links TRBV28 with TRBJ1-2, with D possibly TRBD1 on 5 matching bases. Germline-derived CDR1 and CDR2 are MDHEN and SYDVKM. The germline V and J ends were trimmed by 6 bases and 0 bases, with 11 bases remaining between them. CDR3 length: 14 amino acids. The CDR3 region is CASSYRQSNYGYTF. CDR3 nucleotides: TGTGCCAGCAGCTATAGACAGTCTAACTATGGCTACACCTTC.

The CDR3, as DNA: TGTGCCACCAGTGACCGAGGGACTACGAACAATGAGCAGTTCTTC. Protein product: CATSDRGTTNNEQFF. This chain links TRBV24-1 with TRBJ2-1; 7 bases line up with TRBD2. There are 15 residues in the CDR3. Germline V gene sequence: CDR1 KGHDR, CDR2 SFDVKD. The junction had 7 bases not matched to a gene; V was cut back by 4 bases and J by 5 bases.

The chain is built from TRBV7-2 and TRBJ2-5; D is possibly TRBD1 or TRBD2 (5 bases each). Germline-derived CDR1 and CDR2 are SGHTA and FQGNSA. This CDR3 region has 17 residues. V lost 6 bases, J lost 4 bases, and 24 bases lay in between. The CDR3 sequence: CASSSFPRGALGETQYF. The CDR3, as DNA: TGTGCCAGCAGTTCCTTTCCTAGAGGGGCCCTTGGAGAGACCCAGTACTTC.

The gene calls are TRBV28 and TRBJ2-5; D unresolved. This CDR3 is 14 amino acids long. Trimming pared 6 bases from V and 4 bases from J, leaving 15 bases between. Germline values: CDR1 MDHEN, CDR2 SYDVKM. CDR3 sequence (DNA): TGTGCCAGCAGCACCACGAAGGGTTCAGAGACCCAGTACTTC. It is translated as CASSTTKGSETQYF.

This clone was seen just once. The chain joins TRBV30 to TRBJ2-1, with D hard to call. CDR1 is GTSNPN, CDR2 SVGIG, per germline (reference sequence). V was trimmed by 3 bases and J by 7 bases, leaving 13 bases between them. The CDR3 covers 13 residues. DNA for the CDR3: TGTGCCTGGAGCCTTCCCCTGAGGAATGAGCAGTTCTTC. Its protein is CAWSLPLRNEQFF.

The chain has TRBV5-4 and TRBJ1-5, with D perhaps TRBD1 (5 bases). V shed 3 bases and J shed 7 bases, with 8 bases lying between them. This CDR3 region has 12 residues. Germline CDR1 is SGHNT and CDR2 is YYREEE (reference sequence). CDR3 in amino acids: CASSSDKQPQHF. The DNA of the CDR3 is TGTGCCAGCAGCTCGGACAAGCAGCCCCAGCATTTT.

The rearrangement uses TRBV5-6 and TRBJ1-5, with D uncertain. Germline V lookup: CDR1 SGHDT, CDR2 YYEEEE. CDR3 length equals 13 residues. The germline V and J ends were trimmed by 4 bases and 3 bases, with 8 bases remaining between them. The CDR3 reads CASSASVNQPQHF. The CDR3 region has the DNA TGTGCCAGCAGCGCGTCGGTCAATCAGCCCCAGCATTTT. Full variable domain (remainder filled in from reference TRBV5-6 and TRBJ1-5): DAGVTQSPTHLIKTRGQQVTLRCSPKSGHDTVSWYQQALGQGPQFIFQYYEEEERQRGNFPDRFSGHQFPNYSSELNVNALLLGDSALYLCASSASVNQPQHFGDGTRLSIL.

The chain joins TRBV19 to TRBJ2-3, with TRBD2 matching over 7 bases. Losses at the gene ends were 4 bases for V and 1 base for J; bases not matched to a gene: 5. Germline loops: CDR1 LNHDA, CDR2 SQIVND (reference sequence). The CDR3 extends over 15 amino acids. CDR3 nucleotides: TGTGCCAGTAGTACTCAGCGGGATGGCACAGATACGCAGTATTTT. As protein: CASSTQRDGTDTQYF.

The V call is TRBV7-9, the J call TRBJ1-6; D gene uncertain. The CDR3 is made up of 15 amino acids. The germline gives CDR1 SEHNR, CDR2 FQNEAQ (reference sequence). V was trimmed by 5 bases and J by 7 bases, leaving 15 bases between them. The CDR3, as DNA: TGTGCCAGCAGCCCCGAAGGAACCCCCAATTCACCCCTCCACTTT. Protein sequence: CASSPEGTPNSPLHF.

The J gene is TRBJ2-1, the V gene TRBV10-3; 9 bases fit TRBD2. The germline gives CDR1 ENHRY, CDR2 SYGVKD. The CDR3 runs to 14 residues. The V and J ends lost 5 bases and 7 bases, in that order; junction bases with no gene match: 6. The CDR3 region is CAISTLAGLNEQFF. Here the CDR3 DNA reads TGTGCCATCAGTACCCTAGCGGGACTTAATGAGCAGTTCTTC.

V usage is TRBV5-1 and J usage is TRBJ1-2, with D hard to call. This CDR3 is 14 amino acids long. The V and J ends lost 0 bases and 0 bases respectively, with 6 bases between them. The germline V gene has CDR1 SGHRS and CDR2 YFSETQ. Written as DNA, the CDR3 is TGCGCCAGCAGCTTGGAACAACCTAACTATGGCTACACCTTC. It is translated as CASSLEQPNYGYTF.

This clone appeared a few times. The rearrangement joins TRBV4-3 to TRBJ2-2, with 10 bases fitting TRBD2. Germline loops: CDR1 LGHNA, CDR2 YSLEER. The CDR3 runs to 16 residues. V gave up 3 bases and J gave up 2 bases; unmatched junction bases: 3. CDR3 sequence (DNA): TGCGCCAGCAGCCACTCTAGCGGGAGTAACACCGGGGAGCTGTTTTTT. This gives the protein CASSHSSGSNTGELFF.

The chain is built from TRBV15 and TRBJ2-3, with a possible D match to TRBD2 (6 bases). This CDR3 region has 17 residues. The V gene's germline CDR1 is LNHNV and CDR2 YYDKDF (reference sequence). Deletions cut 0 bases from V and 1 base from J, with 14 bases between. The CDR3 DNA reads as TGTGCCACCAGCAGAGACTTCGGCGGAGGGGGCACAGATACGCAGTATTTT. It encodes CATSRDFGGGGTDTQYF.

The rearrangement uses TRBV7-3 and TRBJ2-3; TRBD2 might be the D (6 bases). CDR1 is SGHTA and CDR2 is FQGTGA in the germline V gene. The CDR3 consists of 14 residues. The V end was cut by 5 bases, the J end by 5 bases, with 14 bases between. The CDR3 DNA reads as TGTGCCAGCAGCGATATCGGAGCGGGAGATACGCAGTATTTT. Translation: CASSDIGAGDTQYF.

A few counts support this clone. The chain employs TRBV24-1 and TRBJ2-1, with 12 bases that match TRBD2. Germline V lookup: CDR1 KGHDR, CDR2 SFDVKD. The V and J ends lost 4 bases and 1 base, in that order; junction bases with no gene match: 4. The CDR3 spans 17 residues. CDR3 coding DNA: TGTGCCACCAGTGACCGGACTAGCGGGACTTCCTACAATGAGCAGTTCTTC. This gives the protein CATSDRTSGTSYNEQFF.

The genes are TRBV19 and TRBJ1-2, with a possible D match to TRBD1 (6 bases). The CDR3 totals 16 residues. The V end was cut by 3 bases, the J end by 2 bases, with 16 bases between. Germline V lookup: CDR1 LNHDA, CDR2 SQIVND (reference sequence). CDR3 coding DNA: TGTGCCAGTAGTATCTGGAGGGGGGGGCAGAACTATGGCTACACCTTC. Translation gives CASSIWRGGQNYGYTF.

This chain connects TRBV7-9 to TRBJ1-1; the D is unclear. Trimming took 1 base from V and 5 from J, leaving 8 bases between them. CDR3 length: 13 amino acids. The germline CDR1 and CDR2 sequences are SEHNR and FQNEAQ (reference sequence). CDR3 nucleotide sequence: TGTGCCAGCAGCTTAGGGGCAATGACTGAAGCTTTCTTT. Protein sequence: CASSLGAMTEAFF.

The V gene is TRBV7-9, the J gene TRBJ1-4, with D possibly TRBD1 on 6 matching bases. The germline gives CDR1 SEHNR, CDR2 FQNEAQ (reference sequence). The CDR3 consists of 12 residues. V shed 5 bases and J shed 7 bases, with 8 bases lying between them. The CDR3 nucleotides read TGTGCCAGCAGCCGGGACATTGAAAAACTGTTTTTT. Its translation: CASSRDIEKLFF.